This entry describes one T cell receptor beta chain. Antigen unknown. This sample was included in a study of cytomegalovirus exposure and HLA in healthy donors. Background on the study: Early released data comprised about 90 million unique TCRs from HLA-typed donors. Whole-study findings and limits: The study found most TCR sequences rare, yet found some public TCRs in many donors. Per published accounts, TCR beta sequences correctly predicted the HLA-A and HLA-B alleles of most subjects. In vitro assays verified that three CMV-associated chains recognized CMV antigens specifically.

Trimming removed 3 bases from V and 6 bases from J, with 9 bases in between. CDR3 size: 13 residues. Germline CDR1 reads GTSNPN; CDR2 reads SVGIG (reference sequence). The PCR ran on 60 Vbeta and 13 Jbeta primers. Measured with immunoSEQ multiplex PCR; TCRdb has only the in-frame clones, and not every one. The data show tens of thousands of clones, with around 64% seen just once and 2.1% held by the top ten. The chain recombines TRBV30 with TRBJ1-6; maybe TRBD1 (5 bases). Material for sequencing was PBMCs. The sequence derives from a man aged 30 to 45 in good health and CMV-seronegative. The CDR3 DNA sequence: TGTGCCTGGAGCATCGACAGTAATTCACCCCTCCACTTT. Residues: CAWSIDSNSPLHF.